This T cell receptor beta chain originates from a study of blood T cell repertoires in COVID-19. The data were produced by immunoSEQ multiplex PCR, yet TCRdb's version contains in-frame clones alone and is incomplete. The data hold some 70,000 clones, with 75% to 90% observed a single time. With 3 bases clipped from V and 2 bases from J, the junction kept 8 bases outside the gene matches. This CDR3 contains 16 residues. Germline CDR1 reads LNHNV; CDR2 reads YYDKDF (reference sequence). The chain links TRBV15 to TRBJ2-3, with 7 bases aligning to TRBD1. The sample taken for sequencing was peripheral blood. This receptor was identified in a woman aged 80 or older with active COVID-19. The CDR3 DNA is TGTGCCACCAGCAGGCGACAGGGCCCCACCACAGATACGCAGTATTTT. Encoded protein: CATSRRQGPTTDTQYF.